This T cell receptor beta chain was sequenced during a study of blood T cell repertoires in COVID-19. The wider study: Collection of acute and convalescent COVID-19 samples took place in the United States, Italy and Spain. From T cells, B-cell-depleted T cells, or PBMCs came the material, which was cDNA or gDNA.

Original handling: Reference gene primer amplification in the assay estimated nucleated cell counts. Data came from immunoSEQ multiplex PCR; TCRdb stores just in-frame clones and leaves some out. V, J and clone size are those of that table, while D and trimming were read from the DNA. The sample holds about 50,000 clones, over 80% seen once. In regard to this clone: The junction departs from the called germline gene at one end, perhaps through a read error.

The CDR3 is made up of 14 amino acids. Germline CDR1 and CDR2: SNHLY and FYNNEI. The sample comprised peripheral blood. V usage is TRBV2 and J usage is TRBJ2-7; 8 nucleotides align to TRBD2. This clonotype was obtained from a human donor with active COVID-19. The donor label of this sample is uncertain. The CDR3 is CVSSLGLAGYEQYF. In DNA, the CDR3 is TGTGTCAGCAGTCTCGGGCTAGCGGGCTACGAGCAGTACTTC.